Each of the 20 T cell receptor beta chains below was sequenced from the same sample in a study of shared clonotypes between healthy human individuals. CD45RO-negative CD8 cells positively selected for CCR7 made up the naive population, which excluded terminally differentiated effector memory CD45RA+ cells. Repertoires were generated with immunoSEQ multiplex PCR, while TCRdb's copy carries only in-frame clones and drops some. The repertoire has about 680,000 clones, 92% of them found once; the top ten carry roughly 22%. Sequenced sample: naive CD8+ T cells sorted from blood. The source of these receptors is a man aged 25-40 years in good health.

The chain has TRBV5-1 and TRBJ2-7, with D perhaps TRBD1 (6 bases). Germline CDR1 and CDR2: SGHRS and YFSETQ. This CDR3 is 14 amino acids long. Between the trimmed V and J ends, which lost 3 bases and 5 bases, there was a span of 15 bases. The CDR3 bases are TGCGCCAGCAGCTCGAAGACAGGAACGGACGAGCAGTACTTC. It yields the protein CASSSKTGTDEQYF.

The rearrangement uses TRBV25-1 and TRBJ1-4; 7 bases map to TRBD1. The CDR3 loop spans 13 amino acids. Germline CDR1 and CDR2: MGHDK and SYGVNS. The V gene end was trimmed by 7 bases and the J gene end by 4 bases; junction bases not matched to a gene: 3. Here the CDR3 DNA reads TGTGCCAGCAAGACAGGGCTTAATGAAAAACTGTTTTTT. Protein sequence: CASKTGLNEKLFF.

This chain connects TRBV9 to TRBJ2-1, with TRBD2 matching 11 bases. CDR1 and CDR2 from the germline V gene are SGDLS and YYNGEE. The junction had 7 bases not matched to a gene; V was cut back by 3 bases and J by 5 bases. The CDR3 is 16 residues long. The CDR3 DNA is TGTGCCAGCAGCGCGTATGAGGGACTAGCGGACAATGAGCAGTTCTTC. Translating it yields CASSAYEGLADNEQFF.

The gene calls are TRBV5-4 and TRBJ2-2; 8 nucleotides align to TRBD1. In germline, CDR1 is SGHNT, CDR2 YYREEE (reference sequence). J lost 5 bases, V lost 5 bases, and 11 bases had no gene match. The CDR3 runs to 16 residues. CDR3 nucleotides: TGTGCCAGCAGTTTTCTACCAGGGGGCCGAACCGGGGAGCTGTTTTTT. Protein product: CASSFLPGGRTGELFF.

The chain is built from TRBV7-9 and TRBJ2-7, with no clear D. Germline assignment: CDR1 SEHNR and CDR2 FQNEAQ (reference sequence). The ends were cut back, 2 bases at V and 0 bases at J, with 11 bases in the middle. The length of the CDR3 is 15 residues. The CDR3 sequence is CASSLNPARSYEQYF. The CDR3 region has the DNA TGTGCCAGCAGCTTAAATCCAGCCCGCTCCTACGAGCAGTACTTC.

The chain links TRBV15 to TRBJ2-3; D may match TRBD1 or TRBD2 (5 bases each). V lost 0 bases and J 1 base, leaving 11 bases between the germline ends. Germline V gene lookup returns CDR1 LNHNV and CDR2 YYDKDF (reference sequence). This CDR3 is 16 amino acids long. The CDR3 DNA follows: TGTGCCACCAGCAGAGATCTGGGGGAGCGCACAGATACGCAGTATTTT. This gives the protein CATSRDLGERTDTQYF.

The rearrangement joins TRBV4-1 to TRBJ2-1, with TRBD2 matching over 12 bases. The CDR3 has 19 residues. Trimming took 1 base from V and 4 from J; bases not matched to a gene: 11. Germline CDR1 reads MGHRA; CDR2 reads YSYEKL. The CDR3 here is CASSQVRRLAGERYNEQFF. Written as DNA, the CDR3 is TGCGCCAGCAGCCAAGTGCGCCGACTAGCGGGAGAGCGGTACAATGAGCAGTTCTTC.

The sample holds a few counts of this clone. V and J are TRBV30 and TRBJ2-7; no reliable D call. The CDR3 is 12 amino acids. V gave up 0 bases and J gave up 5 bases, with 8 bases separating them. Germline V gene lookup returns CDR1 GTSNPN and CDR2 SVGIG (reference sequence). The CDR3 DNA follows: TGTGCCTGGAGTGTACATGGGAACGAGCAGTACTTC. The encoded protein is CAWSVHGNEQYF. Using reference TRBV30 and TRBJ2-7 for the parts outside the CDR3, the full variable domain is SQTIHQWPATLVQPVGSPLSLECTVEGTSNPNLYWYRQAAGRGLQLLFYSVGIGQISSEVPQNLSASRPQDRQFILSSKKLLLSDSGFYLCAWSVHGNEQYFGPGTRLTVT.

The gene calls are TRBV7-3 and TRBJ2-2; possibly TRBD1 or TRBD2 for D (6 bases each). V dropped 5 bases and J dropped 1 base, with 14 bases sitting between them. There are 16 residues in the CDR3. Germline CDR1 is SGHTA and CDR2 is FQGTGA. The CDR3 sequence is CASSQWGAQNTGELFF. The CDR3 coding sequence is TGTGCCAGCAGCCAATGGGGGGCCCAGAACACCGGGGAGCTGTTTTTT.

The rearrangement uses TRBV7-3 and TRBJ2-3, with 7 nucleotides matching TRBD2. V shed 6 bases, J shed 2 bases, and the junction held 8 bases outside the gene matches. This CDR3 has 15 residues. Germline V CDR1 and CDR2: SGHTA, FQGTGA. The CDR3 protein is CASRPSGEYTDTQYF. DNA for the CDR3: TGTGCCAGCAGACCCAGCGGGGAATACACAGATACGCAGTATTTT. Complete variable domain (other parts from reference TRBV7-3 and TRBJ2-3): GAGVSQTPSNKVTEKGKYVELRCDPISGHTALYWYRQSLGQGPEFLIYFQGTGAADDSGLPNDRFFAVRPEGSVSTLKIQRTERGDSAVYLCASRPSGEYTDTQYFGPGTRLTVL.

The V and J genes are TRBV7-8 and TRBJ2-7; D could derive from TRBD1 or TRBD2 (5 bases each). V dropped 6 bases and J dropped 0 bases, with 15 bases sitting between them. The CDR3 extends over 15 amino acids. Germline CDR1 is SGHVS and CDR2 is FQNEAQ. CDR3 residues: CASSSDGASSYEQYF. Here the CDR3 DNA reads TGTGCCAGCAGTTCGGACGGGGCCAGCTCCTACGAGCAGTACTTC.

This chain connects TRBV7-9 to TRBJ1-1, with a possible D match to TRBD1 (5 bases). Trimming left V 1 base short and J 8 bases short, with 14 bases between. Germline CDR1 is SEHNR and CDR2 is FQNEAQ (reference sequence). The CDR3 totals 14 residues. The CDR3 reads CASSLVMGETEAFF. CDR3 DNA: TGTGCCAGCAGCTTAGTCATGGGGGAGACAGAAGCTTTCTTT.

This rearrangement joins TRBV4-1 to TRBJ2-2; D is undetermined. The CDR3 runs 19 residues. The V and J ends lost 0 bases and 3 bases respectively, with 20 bases between them. CDR1 and CDR2 (germline): MGHRA, YSYEKL. CDR3 loop: CASSQESSRSLEYTGELFF. The CDR3 region has the DNA TGCGCCAGCAGCCAAGAAAGTTCGCGGTCCCTGGAGTACACCGGGGAGCTGTTTTTT.

V and J are TRBV7-9 and TRBJ1-1; TRBD1 matches 11 bases. The CDR3 totals 18 residues. CDR1 and CDR2 from the germline V gene are SEHNR and FQNEAQ (reference sequence). J was trimmed by 0 bases and V by 2 bases; bases with no gene match: 8. The CDR3 coding sequence is TGTGCCAGCAGCTTACCCCCCCGGACAGGGGGCCTGAACACTGAAGCTTTCTTT. As protein: CASSLPPRTGGLNTEAFF.

The CDR3 DNA is TGCGCCAGCAGTGAAAGACGGACAGGGGCTGAAGCTTTCTTT. This gives the protein CASSERRTGAEAFF. The rearrangement links TRBV10-1 to TRBJ1-1, with TRBD1 identical over 9 bases. The V segment lost 3 bases and the J segment 6 bases; nucleotides outside the gene matches: 5. The CDR3 length is 14 residues. Germline lookup yields CDR1 WNHNN and CDR2 SYGVQD (reference sequence).

The genes are TRBV27 and TRBJ1-1; D is undetermined. Deletions cut 5 bases from V and 8 bases from J, with 21 bases between. The CDR3 sequence is 15 residues long. Germline V lookup: CDR1 MNHEY, CDR2 SMNVEV (reference sequence). DNA for the CDR3: TGTGCCAGCAGTCCCTTCGTGGGTGGTAGCGAAGAAGCTTTCTTT. Translation gives CASSPFVGGSEEAFF.

The J gene is TRBJ1-5, the V gene TRBV7-2; a weak D match, TRBD1 (6 bases). V was clipped by 1 base and J by 1 base, with 8 bases between them. The CDR3 runs 15 residues. Germline assignment: CDR1 SGHTA and CDR2 FQGNSA. Here the CDR3 DNA reads TGTGCCAGCAGCTTAGGTACAGGGAGCAATCAGCCCCAGCATTTT. This codes for CASSLGTGSNQPQHF.

The chain uses TRBV7-9 and TRBJ2-1; D might be TRBD1 or TRBD2, each matching 5 bases. Germline V CDR1 and CDR2: SEHNR, FQNEAQ (reference sequence). The CDR3 is 17 residues long. With 4 bases removed from V and 5 bases from J, the gap between germline ends came to 21 bases. CDR3 in DNA: TGTGCCAGCAGCTCGGGGCTGCAAACGAGTCCCAACAATGAGCAGTTCTTC. Residues: CASSSGLQTSPNNEQFF.

On this clone itself: The sample contains more than one DNA sequence encoding this CDR3. The V and J genes are TRBV11-2 and TRBJ1-1; D might be TRBD1 (6 bases). Trimming took off 4 bases at V and 2 bases at J, with 11 bases between the two ends. This CDR3 has 14 residues. The germline V gene has CDR1 SGHAT and CDR2 FQNNGV. CDR3 sequence: CASSSQGYNTEAFF. The DNA of the CDR3 is TGTGCCAGCAGCTCGCAGGGGTACAACACTGAAGCTTTCTTT.

The chain recombines TRBV6-6 with TRBJ2-5, with TRBD2 as a possible D gene (5 bases). V lost 2 bases to trimming and J lost 10 bases, with 20 bases between them. Germline CDR1 is MNHNY and CDR2 is SVGAGI (reference sequence). The CDR3 covers 15 residues. CDR3 coding DNA: TGTGCCAGCAGTTACGAGAGCGGCCCTCTTAAGGACCAGTACTTC. Translated, it gives CASSYESGPLKDQYF.